The 21 T cell receptor beta chains below were found in one sample sequenced in a study of cytomegalovirus exposure and HLA in healthy donors. The PCR had 60 Vbeta and 13 Jbeta primers. TCRdb's copy holds only in-frame clones and misses some; the assay was immunoSEQ multiplex PCR. The data contain 150,000 or so clones, more than 75% of them singletons. The specimen sequenced was PBMCs. The receptors were sampled from a man between 50 and 59 years old in good health and CMV-seronegative.

This chain uses TRBV19 with TRBJ1-4; no clear D. From germline, CDR1 is LNHDA and CDR2 SQIVND (reference sequence). CDR3 length equals 14 residues. The V gene lost 5 bases and the J gene lost 4 bases, with 11 bases spanning the gap. CDR3 coding DNA: TGTGCCAGTAGTTTTGGACGGGGTAATGAAAAACTGTTTTTT. Translated: CASSFGRGNEKLFF.

V usage is TRBV5-1 and J usage is TRBJ2-1, with TRBD2 matching 12 bases. The germline gives CDR1 SGHRS, CDR2 YFSETQ. J lost 8 bases, V lost 3 bases, and 3 bases had no gene match. The CDR3 loop spans 14 amino acids. CDR3 sequence: CASSSRTSGDEQFF. The CDR3, as DNA: TGCGCCAGCAGCTCTCGGACTAGCGGGGATGAGCAGTTCTTC.

The gene calls are TRBV9 and TRBJ1-1; D possibly corresponds to TRBD1 (6 bases). Germline loops: CDR1 SGDLS, CDR2 YYNGEE. The CDR3 has 14 residues. V lost 3 bases and J 3 bases, leaving 12 bases between the germline ends. CDR3 residues: CASSEGVRDTEAFF. For the CDR3, the DNA is TGTGCCAGCAGCGAGGGGGTGAGGGACACTGAAGCTTTCTTT.

The chain couples TRBV6-5 to TRBJ1-6; 9 bases are shared with TRBD1. With 0 bases clipped from V and 10 bases from J, the junction kept 7 bases outside the gene matches. The CDR3 extends over 16 amino acids. Germline assignment: CDR1 MNHEY and CDR2 SVGAGI. The CDR3 coding sequence is TGTGCCAGCAGTTACTCGAAGACAGGGGGTGACTCACCCCTCCACTTT. Translation: CASSYSKTGGDSPLHF.

The chain joins TRBV9 to TRBJ2-1; weak D call: TRBD2 (7 bases). V was clipped by 2 bases and J by 3 bases, with 12 bases between them. This CDR3 has 15 amino acids. Germline CDR1 SGDLS, CDR2 YYNGEE. The CDR3 is CASSVGGAIYNEQFF. CDR3 sequence (DNA): TGTGCCAGCAGCGTGGGGGGGGCCATCTACAATGAGCAGTTCTTC.

CDR3 region: CASSLGGTANTEAFF. The CDR3 region has the DNA TGTGCCAGCAGCTTAGGCGGGACAGCGAACACTGAAGCTTTCTTT. V usage is TRBV5-4 and J usage is TRBJ1-1; 7 nucleotides agree with TRBD1. V was pared by 2 bases and J by 1 base, with 5 bases of the junction left unmatched. CDR1 is SGHNT and CDR2 is YYREEE in the germline V gene (reference sequence). The CDR3 covers 15 residues.

The chain has TRBV27 and TRBJ1-1; weak D call: TRBD1 (5 bases). V lost 5 bases, J lost 3 bases, and 16 bases lay in between. Germline V CDR1 and CDR2: MNHEY, SMNVEV (reference sequence). There are 15 residues in the CDR3. In DNA, the CDR3 is TGTGCCAGCAGTCGAAAACAGGAGACTTACACTGAAGCTTTCTTT. Translation gives CASSRKQETYTEAFF.

V usage is TRBV5-4 and J usage is TRBJ2-1; TRBD2 matches at 8 bases. V lost 3 bases, J lost 3 bases, and 2 bases stayed unmatched. This CDR3 is built from 14 residues. In germline, CDR1 is SGHNT, CDR2 YYREEE (reference sequence). CDR3 DNA sequence: TGTGCCAGCAGCTCGGGAGGGTTCTACAATGAGCAGTTCTTC. This codes for CASSSGGFYNEQFF.

This clone was counted between two and nine times. This chain joins TRBV28 and TRBJ2-6, with 7 bases matching TRBD2. CDR3 length equals 15 residues. Trimming removed 5 bases from V and 1 base from J; junction bases left unmatched: 2. Germline lookup yields CDR1 MDHEN and CDR2 SYDVKM. CDR3 sequence reads: CASSPGGSGANVLTF. Here the CDR3 DNA reads TGTGCCAGCAGTCCCGGGGGGTCTGGGGCCAACGTCCTGACTTTC.

This clone was observed a few times. The chain joins TRBV7-3 to TRBJ2-1, with TRBD2 matching 8 bases. Per the germline V gene, CDR1 is SGHTA and CDR2 is FQGTGA. This CDR3 is built from 15 residues. J was trimmed by 8 bases and V by 3 bases; bases with no gene match: 9. CDR3 sequence (DNA): TGTGCCAGCAGCTTCACTAGCGGATCATACCATGAGCAGTTCTTC. It encodes CASSFTSGSYHEQFF.

As concerns this clone: Other DNA sequences within the sample encode an identical CDR3. V usage is TRBV29-1 and J usage is TRBJ2-5, with 9 bases lining up with TRBD1. Trimming at V came to 0 bases and at J to 3 bases, leaving 8 bases not matched to a gene. The CDR3 covers 16 residues. Germline lookup yields CDR1 SQVTM and CDR2 ANQGSEA. CDR3 bases: TGCAGCGTTGAAGATGGAAGGGACAGGGCTGAAGAGACCCAGTACTTC. This codes for CSVEDGRDRAEETQYF.

The chain links TRBV2 to TRBJ1-5; tentative D call: TRBD1 (6 bases). In germline, CDR1 is SNHLY, CDR2 FYNNEI. V was cut by 2 bases and J by 7 bases, with 18 bases left in between. CDR3 length: 16 amino acids. The CDR3 sequence is CASSELGTGFNQPQHF. The CDR3 DNA reads as TGTGCCAGCAGTGAACTGGGAACAGGGTTCAACCAGCCCCAGCATTTT.

The chain has TRBV5-1 and TRBJ2-3; a possible D gene is TRBD2 (6 bases). Trimming left V 2 bases short and J 0 bases short, with 13 bases between. This CDR3 is 16 amino acids long. Looked up from germline, CDR1 is SGHRS and CDR2 is YFSETQ. The chain's CDR3 is CASSFDGRLSTDTQYF. The CDR3 region has the DNA TGCGCCAGCAGCTTTGACGGGAGATTAAGCACAGATACGCAGTATTTT.

This chain links TRBV5-1 with TRBJ1-1, with 7 bases lining up with TRBD1. The CDR3 sequence is 15 residues long. The ends lost 0 bases at V and 4 bases at J; junction bases unmatched: 6. The germline gives CDR1 SGHRS, CDR2 YFSETQ. The CDR3 nucleotides read TGCGCCAGCAGCTTGGGCAGGGGGTTAGGCACTGAAGCTTTCTTT. Amino acid sequence: CASSLGRGLGTEAFF.

This chain links TRBV7-9 with TRBJ2-7, with D tentatively TRBD2 (5 bases). Germline CDR1 is SEHNR and CDR2 is FQNEAQ (reference sequence). This CDR3 spans 16 amino acids. Deletions cut 1 base from V and 1 base from J, with 14 bases between. Written as DNA, the CDR3 is TGTGCCAGCAGCTTAGATTTGTTAGGGAGTTCCTACGAGCAGTACTTC. It specifies CASSLDLLGSSYEQYF.

In nucleotides, the CDR3 is TGCGCCAGCAGCTTGGCCCGGGGGACTGGAAACACCATATATTTT. This codes for CASSLARGTGNTIYF. V gene TRBV5-1 combines with J gene TRBJ1-3; D perhaps matches TRBD1 (5 bases). CDR3 length equals 15 residues. Between the trimmed V and J ends, which lost 0 bases and 2 bases, there was a span of 9 bases. The germline gives CDR1 SGHRS, CDR2 YFSETQ.

This clone appeared a single time. The CDR3 DNA follows: TGCGCCAGCAGCTTGGCCCCACCCGGGACAGGGGAAAATGAGCAGTTCTTC. As protein: CASSLAPPGTGENEQFF. The rearrangement joins TRBV5-1 to TRBJ2-1, with 10 positions matching TRBD1. The CDR3 is made up of 17 amino acids. The V segment lost 0 bases and the J segment 7 bases; nucleotides outside the gene matches: 10. Germline V gene lookup returns CDR1 SGHRS and CDR2 YFSETQ.

The genes are TRBV27 and TRBJ1-2; 7 bases align to TRBD1. Losses at the gene ends were 4 bases for V and 3 bases for J; bases not matched to a gene: 8. The germline V gene has CDR1 MNHEY and CDR2 SMNVEV (reference sequence). This CDR3 has 15 amino acids. CDR3 sequence: CASSSPGQGDYGYTF. CDR3 nucleotide sequence: TGTGCCAGCAGTTCCCCGGGCCAGGGGGACTATGGCTACACCTTC.

J is TRBJ2-4 and V is TRBV7-8; D might be TRBD2 (6 bases). Germline V gene data show CDR1 as SGHVS and CDR2 as FQNEAQ. Trimming pared 5 bases from V and 2 bases from J, leaving 19 bases between. The CDR3 has 17 amino acids. The CDR3 region has the DNA TGTGCCAGCAGCCCGCTTGGGGGGATGGGGTCCAAAAACATTCAGTACTTC. Its translation is CASSPLGGMGSKNIQYF.

This clone has a single count. The V gene is TRBV5-4, the J gene TRBJ1-2, with D perhaps TRBD1 (5 bases). The CDR3 loop spans 15 amino acids. From germline, CDR1 is SGHNT and CDR2 YYREEE (reference sequence). Trimming removed 4 bases from V and 1 base from J, with 14 bases in between. CDR3 sequence: CASSARALLNYGYTF. The CDR3 nucleotides are TGTGCCAGCAGCGCCAGGGCTCTACTTAACTATGGCTACACCTTC.

The chain carries TRBV6-1 and TRBJ1-6; tentatively, D is TRBD1 (6 bases). The CDR3 sequence is 17 residues long. CDR1 MNHNS and CDR2 SASEGT come from the germline V gene. Trimming took 2 bases from V and 8 from J, leaving 19 bases between them. Written as DNA, the CDR3 is TGTGCCAGCAGTGAATCTTTGGGAGGGGGAGGCTATTCACCCCTCCACTTT. As protein: CASSESLGGGGYSPLHF.